This paragraph reports one TCR beta chain. The antigen remains unidentified. V was trimmed by 7 bases and J by 1 base, leaving 11 bases between them. Per germline, CDR1 MNHNS and CDR2 SASEGT. This CDR3 is 14 amino acids long. Isolated RNA was reverse transcribed into cDNA used as the sequencing template. The repertoire was sequenced with immunoSEQ multiplex PCR; TCRdb's copy has only in-frame clones and lacks some. The repertoire includes about 120,000 clones, 61% of them detected once, and 4.5% to 6% sits in the top ten. Treatment meaning: oral pan-JAK inhibitor, 5-10 mg twice daily. Alopecia areata patients had lesional scalp punch biopsies and peripheral blood taken from them. This entry is derived from a study of CD8+ T cells in alopecia areata. Study background: A 6-month off-drug phase came after tofacitinib, which had lasted 6 to 18 months. Points from the study as a whole: Since there was just one nonresponder, nobody can yet say how baseline CD8+ expansion ties to response. Numerous expanded lesional clones remained in scalp and blood during tofacitinib.

This receptor was identified in a human donor with alopecia areata. The V and J genes are TRBV6-1 and TRBJ1-5; D is ambiguous. The input for sequencing was CD4+ T cells sorted from blood, taken at week 4, from a patient treated with tofacitinib. CDR3 sequence reads: CASTGTDSNQPQHF. The CDR3, as DNA: TGTGCCAGCACGGGCACAGACAGCAATCAGCCCCAGCATTTT.